This T cell receptor beta chain was recorded in a study of cytomegalovirus exposure and HLA in healthy donors. PCR amplification relied on 60 Vbeta primers (plus 13 Jbeta primers). Sequencing was performed with immunoSEQ multiplex PCR; in TCRdb, only in-frame clones are kept and a portion is missing. Of over 100,000 clones in the sample, over 80% are singletons; the top ten hold 2.1%. Per germline, CDR1 SGHAT and CDR2 FQNNGV. V was clipped by 2 bases and J by 2 bases, with 8 bases between them. The CDR3 runs 14 residues. The receptor was derived from a man aged 30-40 years in good health and CMV-seronegative. The sample taken for sequencing was PBMCs. This rearrangement joins TRBV11-2 to TRBJ2-3, with D perhaps TRBD2 (5 bases). This chain's CDR3 is CASSLRGFTDTQYF. The CDR3 DNA is TGTGCCAGCAGCTTACGGGGTTTCACAGATACGCAGTATTTT.